Listed here are 30 T cell receptor beta chains from one sample, sequenced in a study of immune evolution from preneoplasia to lung adenocarcinoma. Only in-frame clones appear in the TCRdb table, and some are missing; sequencing was by immunoSEQ multiplex PCR. The sample gives roughly 2,200 clones, around 77% of which show up once; approximately 12% is in the top ten. Specimen: FFPE normal lung tissue adjacent to the tumor. These receptor sequences come from a person aged 55 to 69 with lung adenocarcinoma.

The V call is TRBV29-1, the J call TRBJ1-2; D is unresolved. The germline V and J ends were trimmed by 4 bases and 3 bases, with 21 bases remaining between them. CDR1 and CDR2 (germline): SQVTM, ANQGSEA. CDR3 length: 16 amino acids. The CDR3 loop is CSVGGPGGNLDYGYTF. CDR3 DNA sequence: TGCAGCGTTGGAGGTCCGGGCGGGAATTTAGACTATGGCTACACCTTC.

This rearrangement joins TRBV28 to TRBJ1-2; 8 bases match TRBD1. Germline V gene sequence: CDR1 MDHEN, CDR2 SYDVKM. The V segment lost 7 bases and the J segment 0 bases; nucleotides outside the gene matches: 7. CDR3 length: 15 amino acids. The CDR3 loop is CASIKGQGANYGYTF. For the CDR3, the DNA is TGTGCCAGCATTAAAGGACAGGGAGCTAACTATGGCTACACCTTC.

The J gene is TRBJ1-2, the V gene TRBV28; no clear D gene. In germline, CDR1 is MDHEN, CDR2 SYDVKM. The CDR3 loop spans 11 amino acids. V lost 5 bases, J lost 7 bases, and 8 bases lay in between. CDR3 coding DNA: TGTGCCAGCAGTGTCGGTGGTGGCTACACCTTC. This gives the protein CASSVGGGYTF.

The rearrangement uses TRBV18 and TRBJ2-7; D is unresolved. CDR3 length: 15 residues. The germline V gene encodes CDR1 KGHSH and CDR2 LQKENI. The V gene lost 5 bases and the J gene lost 3 bases, with 17 bases spanning the gap. The CDR3 nucleotides are TGTGCCAGCTCAACGGTGGTAGGGTTCGACTACGAGCAGTACTTC. This sequence encodes CASSTVVGFDYEQYF.

This rearrangement joins TRBV6-5 to TRBJ2-6, with D unclear. V was clipped by 7 bases and J by 0 bases, with 7 bases between them. Per germline, CDR1 MNHEY and CDR2 SVGAGI. CDR3 length: 14 residues. The CDR3 is CASKPSSGANVLTF. The CDR3 DNA reads as TGTGCCAGCAAACCCTCCTCTGGGGCCAACGTCCTGACTTTC.

This clone was seen a handful of times. This chain uses TRBV9 with TRBJ2-7, with unresolved D. The germline V gene has CDR1 SGDLS and CDR2 YYNGEE. This CDR3 region has 14 residues. Deletions cut 0 bases from V and 7 bases from J, with 14 bases between. In DNA form, the CDR3 reads TGTGCCAGCAGCGTAGGGCCCCATCCCACGGAGCAGTACTTC. Translation gives CASSVGPHPTEQYF. The full variable domain, rest sourced from reference TRBV9 and TRBJ2-7, is DSGVTQTPKHLITATGQRVTLRCSPRSGDLSVYWYQQSLDQGLQFLIQYYNGEERAKGNILERFSAQQFPDLHSELNLSSLELGDSALYFCASSVGPHPTEQYFGPGTRLTVT.

The rearrangement uses TRBV15 and TRBJ2-5; perhaps TRBD2 as D (5 bases). This CDR3 is built from 15 residues. Germline V CDR1 and CDR2: LNHNV, YYDKDF (reference sequence). The germline V and J ends were trimmed by 0 bases and 5 bases, with 13 bases remaining between them. The CDR3 DNA sequence: TGTGCCACCAGCAGAGATTCGAGGGCCAGGGAGACCCAGTACTTC. This sequence encodes CATSRDSRARETQYF. Supplemented by reference TRBV15 and TRBJ2-5, the full variable domain reads DAMVIQNPRYQVTQFGKPVTLSCSQTLNHNVMYWYQQKSSQAPKLLFHYYDKDFNNEADTPDNFQSRRPNTSFCFLDIRSPGLGDTAMYLCATSRDSRARETQYFGPGTRLLVL.

This clone was seen once. The chain has TRBV4-3 and TRBJ2-3, with D possibly TRBD2 on 5 matching bases. The CDR3 sequence is 16 residues long. Trimming took 0 bases from V and 2 from J, leaving 12 bases between them. Per germline, CDR1 LGHNA and CDR2 YSLEER. The DNA of the CDR3 is TGCGCCAGCAGCCAAGAAAAGGTCGGGGTCACAGATACGCAGTATTTT. The encoded protein is CASSQEKVGVTDTQYF.

This chain uses TRBV7-2 with TRBJ2-1; TRBD2 agrees at 12 bases. This CDR3 region has 18 residues. CDR1 and CDR2 (germline): SGHTA, FQGNSA. V lost 3 bases to trimming and J lost 7 bases; unmatched junction nucleotides: 13. The CDR3 DNA sequence: TGTGCCAGCAGCTTTTACACTAGCGGGAGGAGTGTTGGGAATGAGCAGTTCTTC. Translation gives CASSFYTSGRSVGNEQFF. Supplemented by reference TRBV7-2 and TRBJ2-1, the full variable domain reads GAGVSQSPSNKVTEKGKDVELRCDPISGHTALYWYRQSLGQGLEFLIYFQGNSAPDKSGLPSDRFSAERTGGSVSTLTIQRTQQEDSAVYLCASSFYTSGRSVGNEQFFGPGTRLTVL.

The V and J genes are TRBV6-6 and TRBJ1-3; 7 positions match TRBD1. Germline CDR1 MNHNY, CDR2 SVGAGI (reference sequence). The J segment lost 2 bases and the V segment lost 0 bases, leaving 4 bases of the junction unmatched. The CDR3 consists of 16 residues. CDR3 residues: CASSYSSQGAGNTIYF. The CDR3, as DNA: TGTGCCAGCAGTTACTCCTCCCAGGGGGCTGGAAACACCATATATTTT.

The CDR3 loop reads CASSPGTGIGETQYF. The CDR3 DNA reads as TGTGCCAGCAGCCCTGGGACGGGGATAGGGGAGACCCAGTACTTC. This chain uses TRBV11-2 with TRBJ2-5; D is perhaps TRBD1 or TRBD2 (5 bases each). Trimming cost V 5 bases and J 5 bases, with 18 bases left between them. The CDR3 sequence is 15 residues long. The germline gives CDR1 SGHAT, CDR2 FQNNGV.

The V gene is TRBV30, the J gene TRBJ1-2; D is undetermined. Per the germline V gene, CDR1 is GTSNPN and CDR2 is SVGIG (reference sequence). V was cut by 4 bases and J by 0 bases, with 12 bases left in between. The CDR3 totals 14 residues. The CDR3 protein is CAWTRAASNYGYTF. The CDR3 nucleotides are TGTGCCTGGACCCGGGCAGCTTCTAACTATGGCTACACCTTC.

This clone was observed once. This chain uses TRBV18 with TRBJ1-1; D is possibly TRBD1 (5 bases). This CDR3 contains 16 residues. Germline V CDR1 and CDR2: KGHSH, LQKENI. V lost 1 base and J lost 1, with 13 bases in between. The CDR3, as DNA: TGTGCCAGCTCACCACGGGGGGAGGGGTCGAACACTGAAGCTTTCTTT. Translating gives CASSPRGEGSNTEAFF.

This chain links TRBV5-4 with TRBJ2-5; D may match TRBD1 or TRBD2 (5 bases each). V lost 2 bases, J lost 6 bases, and 11 bases lay in between. The CDR3 contains 13 residues. CDR1 is SGHNT, CDR2 YYREEE, per germline (reference sequence). The CDR3 DNA sequence: TGTGCCAGCAGCTTCTGGGGACGGAAGACCCAGTACTTC. It translates to CASSFWGRKTQYF.

This sequence joins TRBV6-5 and TRBJ2-7; TRBD1 agrees at 10 bases. Looked up from germline, CDR1 is MNHEY and CDR2 is SVGAGI. The J segment lost 9 bases and the V segment lost 5 bases, leaving 13 bases of the junction unmatched. The CDR3 is 15 amino acids. CDR3 in amino acids: CASSPPGTGEGGQYF. DNA for the CDR3: TGTGCCAGCAGTCCCCCCGGGACAGGGGAGGGGGGGCAGTACTTC.

The chain joins TRBV15 to TRBJ2-7; possibly TRBD1 for D (6 bases). Germline values: CDR1 LNHNV, CDR2 YYDKDF (reference sequence). The CDR3 contains 16 residues. V lost 1 base to trimming and J lost 5 bases, with 18 bases between them. In nucleotides, the CDR3 is TGTGCCACCAGCAGAGCGAGAGGAGCAGGGGACAACGAGCAGTACTTC. Protein: CATSRARGAGDNEQYF.

This clone was observed once. The chain is built from TRBV6-6 and TRBJ2-2; D remains ambiguous. CDR1 is MNHNY and CDR2 is SVGAGI in the germline V gene (reference sequence). Trimming left V 6 bases short and J 5 bases short, with 13 bases between. This CDR3 is built from 14 residues. CDR3 protein: CASSPNPRTGELFF. The CDR3 DNA reads as TGTGCCAGCAGCCCGAACCCTAGGACCGGGGAGCTGTTTTTT.

This clone was found once. This chain links TRBV6-1 with TRBJ2-5; tentatively, D is TRBD2 (6 bases). The CDR3 is made up of 15 amino acids. V was shortened by 3 bases and J by 6 bases, with 17 bases between the two germline ends. Germline V gene sequence: CDR1 MNHNS, CDR2 SASEGT. CDR3 nucleotide sequence: TGTGCCAGCAGTGAGAGGTGGGGGGAACTCCAGACCCAGTACTTC. Its translation is CASSERWGELQTQYF.

V usage is TRBV28 and J usage is TRBJ2-3; D unclear. The CDR3 runs to 12 residues. V shed 7 bases and J shed 2 bases, with 7 bases lying between them. Germline loops: CDR1 MDHEN, CDR2 SYDVKM. The CDR3 region has the DNA TGTGCCAGCACCCCAGACACAGATACGCAGTATTTT. Its translation is CASTPDTDTQYF.

The V gene is TRBV19, the J gene TRBJ2-6, with TRBD2 matching 7 bases. V lost 8 bases, J lost 2 bases, and 6 bases stayed unmatched. This CDR3 comprises 15 residues. The germline V gene has CDR1 LNHDA and CDR2 SQIVND (reference sequence). The chain's CDR3 is CASGGSAAGANVLTF. In DNA form, the CDR3 reads TGTGCCAGTGGCGGGAGTGCTGCTGGGGCCAACGTCCTGACTTTC.

This sequence joins TRBV27 and TRBJ2-7, with 10 bases identical to TRBD2. CDR3 length: 15 amino acids. CDR1 and CDR2 (germline): MNHEY, SMNVEV (reference sequence). V trimming: 5 bases; J trimming: 6 bases; junction bases outside the gene matches: 10. CDR3 protein: CASSPLAGAPLEQYF. CDR3 DNA: TGTGCCAGCAGTCCCCTAGCGGGGGCTCCCCTCGAGCAGTACTTC.

The rearrangement joins TRBV5-5 to TRBJ2-1; 13 bases agree with TRBD2. Looked up from germline, CDR1 is SGHKS and CDR2 is YYEKEE (reference sequence). Germline trimming cut 4 bases from V and 5 bases from J; bases unmatched to any gene: 9. The CDR3 sequence is 17 residues long. The CDR3 nucleotides read TGTGCCAGCAGCAGGAAAACCGGGACTAGCGGGAACAATGAGCAGTTCTTC. It is translated as CASSRKTGTSGNNEQFF.

The rearrangement links TRBV7-9 to TRBJ1-1; D possibly corresponds to TRBD1 (5 bases). This CDR3 comprises 17 residues. The V end lost 3 bases, the J end lost 0 bases, and 17 bases lay between the germline ends. Per the germline V gene, CDR1 is SEHNR and CDR2 is FQNEAQ (reference sequence). For the CDR3, the DNA is TGTGCCAGCAGCTTTAGTCGTCCCGGGGGGATGAACACTGAAGCTTTCTTT. Translated, it gives CASSFSRPGGMNTEAFF.

The chain uses TRBV4-3 and TRBJ1-4; TRBD1 matches 8 bases. The CDR3 consists of 15 residues. The trim removed 0 bases at V and 8 bases at J, leaving 5 bases unmatched. Germline lookup yields CDR1 LGHNA and CDR2 YSLEER. The DNA for the CDR3 is TGCGCCAGCAGCCAAGAACAGGGGGAAGGGGAAAAACTGTTTTTT. This encodes CASSQEQGEGEKLFF.

The CDR3 region has the DNA TGTGCCAGCAGTTCAACAGGACAGACCCAGTACTTC. Translating gives CASSSTGQTQYF. The rearrangement uses TRBV27 and TRBJ2-5; D is possibly TRBD1 (5 bases). The germline V gene has CDR1 MNHEY and CDR2 SMNVEV (reference sequence). This CDR3 region has 12 residues. V gave up 4 bases and J gave up 6 bases, with 9 bases separating them.

The chain carries TRBV7-2 and TRBJ2-7; the match to TRBD2 covers 7 bases. The CDR3 sequence is 14 residues long. Germline V gives CDR1 SGHTA, CDR2 FQGNSA. The V segment lost 6 bases and the J segment 2 bases; nucleotides outside the gene matches: 7. In DNA form, the CDR3 reads TGTGCCAGCAGACCATCGGGAGGAGCCTACGAGCAGTACTTC. Amino acids: CASRPSGGAYEQYF.

This clone was counted between two and nine times. The sample holds other DNA sequences that translate to the same CDR3. V usage is TRBV13 and J usage is TRBJ2-5; TRBD1 agrees at 9 bases. The CDR3 runs 14 residues. V shed 4 bases and J 2 bases; nucleotides not matched to a gene: 2. Germline assignment: CDR1 PRHDT and CDR2 FYEKMQ (reference sequence). For the CDR3, the DNA is TGTGCCAGCAGCTGGGACAGGGAGCAAGAGACCCAGTACTTC. Translating it yields CASSWDREQETQYF. The whole variable domain, filled in from reference TRBV13 and TRBJ2-5, reads AAGVIQSPRHLIKEKRETATLKCYPIPRHDTVYWYQQGPGQDPQFLISFYEKMQSDKGSIPDRFSAQQFSDYHSELNMSSLELGDSALYFCASSWDREQETQYFGPGTRLLVL.

The chain recombines TRBV27 with TRBJ2-1; 7 bases map to TRBD2. J gave up 6 bases and V 4 bases, and 18 bases lay outside the gene matches. Germline V lookup: CDR1 MNHEY, CDR2 SMNVEV (reference sequence). The CDR3 has 18 amino acids. The CDR3 bases are TGTGCCAGCAGTTGGATAGGGACGGGGGAGGGTCAAGGCAATGAGCAGTTCTTC. Encoded protein: CASSWIGTGEGQGNEQFF.

The rearrangement links TRBV18 to TRBJ2-1, with D possibly being TRBD1 (6 bases). V dropped 3 bases and J dropped 0 bases, with 9 bases sitting between them. Germline CDR1 KGHSH, CDR2 LQKENI. The CDR3 extends over 15 amino acids. This chain's CDR3 is CASSPDRYSYNEQFF. CDR3 DNA: TGTGCCAGCTCACCGGACAGATACTCCTACAATGAGCAGTTCTTC.

V is TRBV30 and J is TRBJ1-4, with 8 positions matching TRBD1. CDR3 size: 14 residues. The V gene end was trimmed by 3 bases and the J gene end by 6 bases; junction bases not matched to a gene: 6. Germline V gene lookup returns CDR1 GTSNPN and CDR2 SVGIG (reference sequence). The CDR3 here is CAWSAGTGDEKLFF. Here the CDR3 DNA reads TGTGCCTGGAGCGCCGGGACAGGAGATGAAAAACTGTTTTTT. Looking up the rest from reference TRBV30 and TRBJ1-4 gives the full variable domain: SQTIHQWPATLVQPVGSPLSLECTVEGTSNPNLYWYRQAAGRGLQLLFYSVGIGQISSEVPQNLSASRPQDRQFILSSKKLLLSDSGFYLCAWSAGTGDEKLFFGSGTQLSVL.